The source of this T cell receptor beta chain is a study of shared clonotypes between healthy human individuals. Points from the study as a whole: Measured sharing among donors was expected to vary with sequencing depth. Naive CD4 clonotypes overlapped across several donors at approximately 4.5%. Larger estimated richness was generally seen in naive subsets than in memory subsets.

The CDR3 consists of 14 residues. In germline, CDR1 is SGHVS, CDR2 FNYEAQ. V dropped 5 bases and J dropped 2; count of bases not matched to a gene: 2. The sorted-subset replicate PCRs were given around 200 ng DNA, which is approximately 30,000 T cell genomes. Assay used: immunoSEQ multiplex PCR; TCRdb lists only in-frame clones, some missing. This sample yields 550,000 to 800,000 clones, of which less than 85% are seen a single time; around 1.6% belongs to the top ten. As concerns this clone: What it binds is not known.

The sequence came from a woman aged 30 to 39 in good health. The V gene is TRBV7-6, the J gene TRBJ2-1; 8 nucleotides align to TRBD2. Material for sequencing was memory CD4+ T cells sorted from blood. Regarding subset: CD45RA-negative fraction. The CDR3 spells CASSGGRTYNEQFF. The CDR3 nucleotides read TGTGCCAGCAGCGGCGGGAGGACCTACAATGAGCAGTTCTTC. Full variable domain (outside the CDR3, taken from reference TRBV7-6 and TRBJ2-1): GAGVSQSPRYKVTKRGQDVALRCDPISGHVSLYWYRQALGQGPEFLTYFNYEAQQDKSGLPNDRFSAERPEGSISTLTIQRTEQRDSAMYRCASSGGRTYNEQFFGPGTRLTVL.